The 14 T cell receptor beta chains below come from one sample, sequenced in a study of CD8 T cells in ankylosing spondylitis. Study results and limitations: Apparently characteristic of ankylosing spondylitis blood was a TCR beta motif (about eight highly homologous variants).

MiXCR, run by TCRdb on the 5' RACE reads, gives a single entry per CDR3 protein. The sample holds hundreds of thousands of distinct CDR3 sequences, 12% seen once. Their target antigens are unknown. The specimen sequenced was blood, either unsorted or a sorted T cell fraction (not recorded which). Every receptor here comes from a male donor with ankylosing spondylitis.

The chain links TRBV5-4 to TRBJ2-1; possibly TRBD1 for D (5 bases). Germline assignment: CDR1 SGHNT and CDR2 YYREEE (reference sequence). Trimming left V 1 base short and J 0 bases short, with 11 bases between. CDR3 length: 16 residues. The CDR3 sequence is CASSLSADSSYNEQFF. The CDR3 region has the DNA TGTGCCAGCAGCTTGTCAGCCGACAGCTCCTACAATGAGCAGTTCTTC.

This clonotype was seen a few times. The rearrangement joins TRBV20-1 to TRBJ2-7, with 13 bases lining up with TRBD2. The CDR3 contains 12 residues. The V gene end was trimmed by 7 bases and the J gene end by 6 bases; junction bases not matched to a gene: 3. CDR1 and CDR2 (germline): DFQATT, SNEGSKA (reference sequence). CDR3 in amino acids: CSVRTSGSEQYF. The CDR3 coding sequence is TGCAGTGTACGGACTAGCGGGAGCGAGCAGTACTTC.

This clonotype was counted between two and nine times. Written as DNA, the CDR3 is TGTGCCAGCAGCTCGGACAGGGCCAACTACGAGCAGTACTTC. Its translation is CASSSDRANYEQYF. The chain joins TRBV7-2 to TRBJ2-7; 8 bases align to TRBD1. Germline CDR1 is SGHTA and CDR2 is FQGNSA. The V gene end was trimmed by 4 bases and the J gene end by 3 bases; junction bases not matched to a gene: 5. The CDR3 has 14 amino acids.

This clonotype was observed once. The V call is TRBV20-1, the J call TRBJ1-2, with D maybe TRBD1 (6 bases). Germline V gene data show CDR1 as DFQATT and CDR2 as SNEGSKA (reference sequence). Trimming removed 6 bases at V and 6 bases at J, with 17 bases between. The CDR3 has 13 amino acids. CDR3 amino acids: CSAGRGAKDGYTF. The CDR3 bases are TGCAGTGCCGGGCGGGGGGCTAAGGATGGCTACACCTTC.

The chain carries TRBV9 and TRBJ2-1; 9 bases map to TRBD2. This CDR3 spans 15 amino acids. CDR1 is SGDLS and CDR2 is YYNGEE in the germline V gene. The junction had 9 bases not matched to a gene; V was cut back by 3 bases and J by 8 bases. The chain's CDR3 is CASSDIAGASDEQFF. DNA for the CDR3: TGTGCCAGCAGCGATATAGCGGGAGCTTCAGATGAGCAGTTCTTC.

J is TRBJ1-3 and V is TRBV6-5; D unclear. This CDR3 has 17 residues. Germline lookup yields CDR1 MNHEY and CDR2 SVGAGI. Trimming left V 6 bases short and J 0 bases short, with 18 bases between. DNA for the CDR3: TGTGCCAGCAGCTATCCGACCGACCCGAGCTCTGGAAACACCATATATTTT. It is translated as CASSYPTDPSSGNTIYF.

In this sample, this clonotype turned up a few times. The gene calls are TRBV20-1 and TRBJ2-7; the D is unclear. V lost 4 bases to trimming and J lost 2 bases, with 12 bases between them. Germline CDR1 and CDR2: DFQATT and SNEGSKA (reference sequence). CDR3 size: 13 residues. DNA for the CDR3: TGCAGTGCTACCTCGGCAGGCACCTACGAGCAGTACTTC. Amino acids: CSATSAGTYEQYF.

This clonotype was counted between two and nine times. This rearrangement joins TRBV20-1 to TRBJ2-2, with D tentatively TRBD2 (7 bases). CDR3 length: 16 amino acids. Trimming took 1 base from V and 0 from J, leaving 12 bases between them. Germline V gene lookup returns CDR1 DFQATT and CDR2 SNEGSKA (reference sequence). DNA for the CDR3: TGCAGTGCTAGAGGAATGGGGGGGCCGAACACCGGGGAGCTGTTTTTT. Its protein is CSARGMGGPNTGELFF.

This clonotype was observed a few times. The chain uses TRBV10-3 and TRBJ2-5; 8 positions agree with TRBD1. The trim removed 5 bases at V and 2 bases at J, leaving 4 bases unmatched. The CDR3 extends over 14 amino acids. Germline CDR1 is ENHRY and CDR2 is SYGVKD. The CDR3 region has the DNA TGTGCCATCAGTACTGGACAGGGTCAAGAGACCCAGTACTTC. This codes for CAISTGQGQETQYF.

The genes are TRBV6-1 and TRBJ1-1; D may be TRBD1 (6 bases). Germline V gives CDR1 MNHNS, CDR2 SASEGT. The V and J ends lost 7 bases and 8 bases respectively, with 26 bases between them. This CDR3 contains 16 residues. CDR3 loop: CASIPVGLNRDEEAFF. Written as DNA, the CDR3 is TGTGCCAGCATCCCAGTAGGCCTTAACAGGGACGAGGAAGCTTTCTTT.

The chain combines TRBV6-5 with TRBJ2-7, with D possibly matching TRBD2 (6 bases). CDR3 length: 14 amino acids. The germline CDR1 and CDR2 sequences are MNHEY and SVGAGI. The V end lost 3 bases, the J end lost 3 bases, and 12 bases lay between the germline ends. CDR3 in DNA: TGTGCCAGCAGTTATGGGCGGGACGGCTACGAGCAGTACTTC. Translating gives CASSYGRDGYEQYF.

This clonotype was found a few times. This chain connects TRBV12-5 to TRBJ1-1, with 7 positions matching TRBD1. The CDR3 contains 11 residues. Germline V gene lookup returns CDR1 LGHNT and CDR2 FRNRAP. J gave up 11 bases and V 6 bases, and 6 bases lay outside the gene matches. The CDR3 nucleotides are TGTGCTAGTGGAATCACAGGGGTGGCTTTCTTT. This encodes CASGITGVAFF.

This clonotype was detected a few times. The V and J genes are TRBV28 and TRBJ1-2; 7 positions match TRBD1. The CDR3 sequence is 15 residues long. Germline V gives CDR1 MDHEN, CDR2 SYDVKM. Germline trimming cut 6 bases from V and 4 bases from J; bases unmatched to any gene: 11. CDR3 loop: CASSSGGGQVYGYTF. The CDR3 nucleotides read TGTGCCAGCAGCTCCGGAGGAGGACAGGTCTATGGCTACACCTTC.

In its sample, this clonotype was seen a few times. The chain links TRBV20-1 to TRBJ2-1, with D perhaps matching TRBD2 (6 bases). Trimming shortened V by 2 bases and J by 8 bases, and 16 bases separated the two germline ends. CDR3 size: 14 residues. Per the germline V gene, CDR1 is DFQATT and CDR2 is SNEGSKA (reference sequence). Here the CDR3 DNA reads TGCAGTGCTAGAAGTCCGGGACTTTGGTATGAGCAGTTCTTC. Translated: CSARSPGLWYEQFF.